This passage covers 24 T cell receptor beta chains from one sample sequenced in a study of cytomegalovirus exposure and HLA in healthy donors. Primers for the PCR totalled 60 Vbeta and 13 Jbeta. Clones were sequenced by immunoSEQ multiplex PCR, and TCRdb holds only the in-frame ones, with some missing. The profile covers some 150,000 clones, with about 70% appearing a single time and approximately 2.5% taken by the ten largest. Sequencing was carried out using PBMCs. These receptor sequences come from a woman in her forties in good health and CMV-seronegative.

This clone appeared a single time. The J gene is TRBJ1-5, the V gene TRBV5-4, with 8 bases aligning to TRBD1. The germline V gene has CDR1 SGHNT and CDR2 YYREEE (reference sequence). This CDR3 is 13 amino acids long. Trimming at V came to 7 bases and at J to 6 bases, leaving 6 bases not matched to a gene. CDR3 sequence reads: CASSRDRFQPQHF. For the CDR3, the DNA is TGTGCCAGCTCCCGGGACAGGTTTCAGCCCCAGCATTTT.

The chain recombines TRBV5-6 with TRBJ1-2; D is unresolved. The CDR3 length is 13 residues. V shed 4 bases and J shed 6 bases, with 13 bases lying between them. Germline V gene lookup returns CDR1 SGHDT and CDR2 YYEEEE. The CDR3 coding sequence is TGTGCCAGCAGCCGAGGGAATAGCAATGGCTACACCTTC. Translating it yields CASSRGNSNGYTF.

V usage is TRBV25-1 and J usage is TRBJ1-4, with D tentatively TRBD1 (6 bases). Germline CDR1 MGHDK, CDR2 SYGVNS. This CDR3 region has 15 residues. Trimming pared 2 bases from V and 3 bases from J, leaving 10 bases between. The CDR3 DNA sequence: TGTGCCAGCAGTGAAATGGACAGAGCTAATGAAAAACTGTTTTTT. Translated, it gives CASSEMDRANEKLFF.

The chain couples TRBV2 to TRBJ2-1; 7 bases map to TRBD1. Germline lookup yields CDR1 SNHLY and CDR2 FYNNEI. Trimming removed 11 bases from V and 4 bases from J; junction bases left unmatched: 11. CDR3 length: 14 residues. The CDR3 spells CARSQGVRYNEQFF. The CDR3 nucleotides are TGTGCCCGATCCCAGGGGGTACGATACAATGAGCAGTTCTTC.

This clone was found a few times. J is TRBJ2-2 and V is TRBV5-1; either TRBD1 or TRBD2 may supply D (7 bases each). Germline lookup yields CDR1 SGHRS and CDR2 YFSETQ. V gave up 4 bases and J gave up 2 bases, with 12 bases separating them. The CDR3 extends over 15 amino acids. DNA for the CDR3: TGCGCCAGCAGCCTGGGAGGGGGCAACACCGGGGAGCTGTTTTTT. Protein sequence: CASSLGGGNTGELFF.

V is TRBV27 and J is TRBJ1-1; 7 bases align to TRBD1. After removal of 1 base from V and 2 bases from J, the junction contained 4 bases not matched to a gene. Looked up from germline, CDR1 is MNHEY and CDR2 is SMNVEV (reference sequence). This CDR3 is 15 amino acids long. CDR3 bases: TGTGCCAGCAGTTTATACAGGGGAGGAAACACTGAAGCTTTCTTT. Its translation is CASSLYRGGNTEAFF.

The J gene is TRBJ2-7, the V gene TRBV28; TRBD1 matches 7 bases. CDR1 and CDR2 (germline): MDHEN, SYDVKM. The CDR3 has 16 residues. V trimming: 3 bases; J trimming: 0 bases; junction bases outside the gene matches: 8. Here the CDR3 reads CASSLSRDSVSYEQYF. DNA for the CDR3: TGTGCCAGCAGTTTGTCCCGGGACAGCGTCTCCTACGAGCAGTACTTC.

The chain uses TRBV2 and TRBJ1-5; D not certain. Trimming pared 6 bases from V and 4 bases from J, leaving 10 bases between. Germline V gives CDR1 SNHLY, CDR2 FYNNEI. This CDR3 comprises 13 residues. The CDR3 DNA reads TGTGCCAGCAGGCTGTGGGAGAATCAGCCCCAGCATTTT. Translated: CASRLWENQPQHF. Full variable domain (missing parts from reference TRBV2 and TRBJ1-5): EPEVTQTPSHQVTQMGQEVILRCVPISNHLYFYWYRQILGQKVEFLVSFYNNEISEKSEIFDDQFSVERPDGSNFTLKIRSTKLEDSAMYFCASRLWENQPQHFGDGTRLSIL.

The V call is TRBV14, the J call TRBJ2-5, with 10 bases identical to TRBD1. The CDR3 contains 15 residues. After removal of 4 bases from V and 3 bases from J, the junction contained 5 bases not matched to a gene. Germline-derived CDR1 and CDR2 are SGHDN and FVKESK. This CDR3 reads CASSPRTGGEETQYF. Written as DNA, the CDR3 is TGTGCCAGCAGCCCGAGGACAGGGGGGGAAGAGACCCAGTACTTC.

The chain employs TRBV27 and TRBJ2-5; 12 nucleotides agree with TRBD2. Germline V gives CDR1 MNHEY, CDR2 SMNVEV (reference sequence). With V trimmed by 0 bases and J by 5 bases, 4 bases remained unmatched. CDR3 length: 16 residues. CDR3 DNA: TGTGCCAGCAGTTTATCAGGGACTAGCGGGTACGAGACCCAGTACTTC. Protein product: CASSLSGTSGYETQYF.

Points on this clone: Mismatch with germline at one junction end may stem from a read error. The J gene is TRBJ2-1, the V gene TRBV15, with 10 bases identical to TRBD1. The CDR3 is made up of 18 amino acids. CDR1 and CDR2 from the germline V gene are LNHNV and YYDKDF (reference sequence). Here the CDR3 DNA reads TGTGCCACCAGCATGACAGGGGGCCCGTTAAGCTCCTACAATAAGCAGTTCTTC. Its protein is CATSMTGGPLSSYNKQFF.

The chain employs TRBV7-2 and TRBJ1-2, with unresolved D. This CDR3 is 14 amino acids long. Germline CDR1 is SGHTA and CDR2 is FQGNSA. V was cut by 5 bases and J by 6 bases, with 16 bases left in between. CDR3 in DNA: TGTGCCAGCAGCCCAAACCGGGGTAGCGATGGCTACACCTTC. Protein sequence: CASSPNRGSDGYTF.

This chain links TRBV27 with TRBJ1-6, with D perhaps TRBD1 (6 bases). Deletions cut 11 bases from V and 10 bases from J, with 21 bases between. Germline assignment: CDR1 MNHEY and CDR2 SMNVEV (reference sequence). The CDR3 length is 14 residues. CDR3 in amino acids: CALKGGTLRSPLHF. The CDR3 nucleotides read TGTGCCCTTAAAGGGGGTACCCTTCGGTCACCCCTCCACTTT.

The gene calls are TRBV7-2 and TRBJ2-7; D gene unclear. Germline CDR1 is SGHTA and CDR2 is FQGNSA. CDR3 length equals 11 residues. Trimming took 5 bases from V and 7 from J, leaving 9 bases between them. The CDR3 is CASSTYLEQYF. CDR3 bases: TGTGCCAGCAGCACCTATTTAGAGCAGTACTTC.

This chain joins TRBV4-1 and TRBJ1-2; D gene ambiguous. The CDR3 covers 12 residues. Trimming stripped 0 bases from V and 4 bases from J, with 3 bases between. CDR1 is MGHRA, CDR2 YSYEKL, per germline. CDR3 in amino acids: CASSQEAYGYTF. The CDR3 DNA reads as TGCGCCAGCAGCCAAGAAGCCTATGGCTACACCTTC.

The V gene is TRBV19, the J gene TRBJ2-1; 13 bases align to TRBD2. This CDR3 comprises 15 residues. CDR1 is LNHDA, CDR2 SQIVND, per germline (reference sequence). J was trimmed by 9 bases and V by 3 bases; bases with no gene match: 5. DNA for the CDR3: TGTGCCAGTAGTATGAGACTAGCGGGGGGTATTGAGCAGTTCTTC. The encoded protein is CASSMRLAGGIEQFF.

This clone showed up just once. This rearrangement joins TRBV5-4 to TRBJ2-7; no definite D call. Trimming pared 1 base from V and 2 bases from J, leaving 13 bases between. CDR1 is SGHNT, CDR2 YYREEE, per germline (reference sequence). CDR3 size: 15 residues. The CDR3 region is CASSLWAGATYEQYF. In DNA, the CDR3 is TGTGCCAGCAGCTTGTGGGCAGGTGCCACCTACGAGCAGTACTTC.

The chain recombines TRBV11-2 with TRBJ2-7; D may be TRBD2 (6 bases). The CDR3 length is 16 residues. The germline gives CDR1 SGHAT, CDR2 FQNNGV. Trimming took off 3 bases at V and 6 bases at J, with 21 bases between the two ends. Here the CDR3 DNA reads TGTGCCAGCAGCTTCGGTCGACGACCCTCGGAGGGCGAGCAGTACTTC. This translates into CASSFGRRPSEGEQYF.

The chain couples TRBV9 to TRBJ1-1, with 9 bases fitting TRBD1. V lost 3 bases and J lost 4; bases outside the gene matches: 16. Germline lookup yields CDR1 SGDLS and CDR2 YYNGEE. The CDR3 runs 18 residues. The CDR3 reads CASSGPRDREALGTEAFF. CDR3 bases: TGTGCCAGCAGCGGACCACGGGACAGGGAGGCCCTAGGCACTGAAGCTTTCTTT.

The rearrangement uses TRBV4-3 and TRBJ1-2; weak D call: TRBD1 (5 bases). This CDR3 contains 13 residues. V gave up 1 base and J gave up 4 bases, with 7 bases separating them. Germline CDR1 and CDR2: LGHNA and YSLEER. CDR3 sequence reads: CASSQVQGYGYTF. In DNA form, the CDR3 reads TGCGCCAGCAGCCAAGTCCAGGGCTATGGCTACACCTTC.

The V call is TRBV9, the J call TRBJ1-1; 9 bases map to TRBD1. The CDR3 contains 14 residues. In germline, CDR1 is SGDLS, CDR2 YYNGEE. J lost 2 bases, V lost 3 bases, and 2 bases had no gene match. CDR3 nucleotide sequence: TGTGCCAGCAGCGGGGGACAGGGAAACACTGAAGCTTTCTTT. Its translation is CASSGGQGNTEAFF.

J is TRBJ1-6 and V is TRBV5-1; TRBD1 agrees at 10 bases. The length of the CDR3 is 20 residues. CDR1 is SGHRS and CDR2 is YFSETQ in the germline V gene. The V gene end was trimmed by 2 bases and the J gene end by 0 bases; junction bases not matched to a gene: 11. The CDR3 nucleotides read TGCGCCAGCAGCTTAAGGGGGACAGGGGACGGGAGCTCCTATAATTCACCCCTCCACTTT. It yields the protein CASSLRGTGDGSSYNSPLHF.

V is TRBV4-1 and J is TRBJ2-2; D may be TRBD2 (5 bases). The CDR3 runs to 15 residues. Germline CDR1 reads MGHRA; CDR2 reads YSYEKL. With 4 bases removed from V and 0 bases from J, the gap between germline ends came to 9 bases. CDR3 nucleotide sequence: TGCGCCAGCAGCCTGAGGGAGACGAACACCGGGGAGCTGTTTTTT. Its protein product is CASSLRETNTGELFF.

This rearrangement joins TRBV28 to TRBJ2-7, with 9 bases lining up with TRBD2. CDR3 length equals 15 residues. V lost 5 bases and J lost 7; bases outside the gene matches: 12. Germline lookup yields CDR1 MDHEN and CDR2 SYDVKM. In DNA, the CDR3 is TGTGCCAGCAGTCCTCGTGGGGGACTAGCTGGGGAGCAGTACTTC. This gives the protein CASSPRGGLAGEQYF.